This TCR beta chain came from a study of shared clonotypes between healthy human individuals. Looking at the study overall: Aged between 18 and 49, the donors were a couple of women and a few men.

Free of recent acute infections or vaccinations, the donors were healthy HIV-negative adults. The donors were all Caucasian adults (living in Nashville, Tennessee). As regards this clone: Only one base separates this from a far larger clonotype, so it likely reflects a read error. Other DNA sequences of this sample code for an identical CDR3.

The data were produced by immunoSEQ multiplex PCR, yet TCRdb's version contains in-frame clones alone and is incomplete. The sample carries about 460,000 clones, roughly 80% recorded once. Trimming cost V 6 bases and J 5 bases, with 14 bases left between them. This CDR3 has 13 residues. The germline gives CDR1 MNHNS, CDR2 SASEGT. The sequence came from a woman between 35 and 50 years old in good health. Some clones in this sample may be carry-over from other donors' samples. The sequenced sample was PBMCs. The rearrangement joins TRBV6-1 to TRBJ2-7; perhaps TRBD1 as D (6 bases). In nucleotides, the CDR3 is TGTGCCAGCAGCGAGGGGGAATCCAACGAGCAGTACTTC. This sequence encodes CASSEGESNEQYF.